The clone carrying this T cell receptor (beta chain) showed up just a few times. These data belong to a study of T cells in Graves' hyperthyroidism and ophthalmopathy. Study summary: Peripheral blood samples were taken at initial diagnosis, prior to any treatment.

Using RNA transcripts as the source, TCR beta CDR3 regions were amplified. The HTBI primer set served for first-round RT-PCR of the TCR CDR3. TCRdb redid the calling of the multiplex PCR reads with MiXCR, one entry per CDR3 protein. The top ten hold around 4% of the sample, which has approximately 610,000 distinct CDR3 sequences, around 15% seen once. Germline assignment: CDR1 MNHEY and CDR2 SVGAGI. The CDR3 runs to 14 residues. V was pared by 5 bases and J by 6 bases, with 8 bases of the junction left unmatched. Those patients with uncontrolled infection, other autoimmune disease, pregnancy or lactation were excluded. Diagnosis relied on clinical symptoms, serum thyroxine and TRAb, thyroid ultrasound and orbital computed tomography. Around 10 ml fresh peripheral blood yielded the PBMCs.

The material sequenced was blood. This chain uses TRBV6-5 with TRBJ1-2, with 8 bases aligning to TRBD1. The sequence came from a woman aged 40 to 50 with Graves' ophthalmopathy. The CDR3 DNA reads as TGTGCCAGCAGTCTCGACAGGGGTCCAGATGGCTACACCTTC. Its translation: CASSLDRGPDGYTF.